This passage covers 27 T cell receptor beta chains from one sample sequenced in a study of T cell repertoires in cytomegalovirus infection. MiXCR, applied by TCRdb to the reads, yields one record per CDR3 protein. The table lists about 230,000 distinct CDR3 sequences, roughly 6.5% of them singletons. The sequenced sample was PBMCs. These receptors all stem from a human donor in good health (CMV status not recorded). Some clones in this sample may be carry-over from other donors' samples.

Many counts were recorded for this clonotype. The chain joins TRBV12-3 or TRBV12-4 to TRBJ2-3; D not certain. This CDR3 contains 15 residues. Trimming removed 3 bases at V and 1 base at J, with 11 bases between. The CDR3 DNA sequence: TGTGCCAGCAGTTTCATAGTTGGAGGCACAGATACGCAGTATTTT. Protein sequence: CASSFIVGGTDTQYF.

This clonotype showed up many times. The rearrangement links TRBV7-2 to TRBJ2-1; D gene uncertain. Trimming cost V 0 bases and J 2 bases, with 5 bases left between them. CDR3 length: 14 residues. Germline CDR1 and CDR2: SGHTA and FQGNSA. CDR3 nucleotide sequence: TGTGCCAGCAGCTTAGCAGCCACCTACAATGAGCAGTTCTTC. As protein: CASSLAATYNEQFF.

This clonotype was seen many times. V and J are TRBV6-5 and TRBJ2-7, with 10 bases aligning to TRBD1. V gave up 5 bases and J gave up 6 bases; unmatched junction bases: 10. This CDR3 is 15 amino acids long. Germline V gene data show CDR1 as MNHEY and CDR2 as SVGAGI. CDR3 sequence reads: CASSETGQGLFEQYF. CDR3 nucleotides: TGTGCCAGCAGTGAAACGGGACAGGGGCTTTTCGAGCAGTACTTC.

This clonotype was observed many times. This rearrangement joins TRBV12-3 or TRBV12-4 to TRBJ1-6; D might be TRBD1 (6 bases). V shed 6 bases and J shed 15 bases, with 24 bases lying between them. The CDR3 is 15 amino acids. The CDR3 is CASREGGRLKPHLHF. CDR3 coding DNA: TGTGCCAGCAGGGAGGGGGGACGGCTTAAACCTCACCTCCACTTT.

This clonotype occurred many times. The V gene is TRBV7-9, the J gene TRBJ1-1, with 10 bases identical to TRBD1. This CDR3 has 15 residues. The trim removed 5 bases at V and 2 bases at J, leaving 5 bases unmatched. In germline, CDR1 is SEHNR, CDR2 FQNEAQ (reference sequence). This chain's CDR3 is CASSRQGAGNTEAFF. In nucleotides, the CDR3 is TGTGCCAGCAGCCGACAGGGGGCCGGTAACACTGAAGCTTTCTTT.

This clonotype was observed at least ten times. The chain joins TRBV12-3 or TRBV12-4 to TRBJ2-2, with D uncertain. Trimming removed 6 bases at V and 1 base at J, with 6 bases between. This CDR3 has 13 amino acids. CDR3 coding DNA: TGTGCCAGCAGCCCCCAGAACACCGGGGAGCTGTTTTTT. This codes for CASSPQNTGELFF.

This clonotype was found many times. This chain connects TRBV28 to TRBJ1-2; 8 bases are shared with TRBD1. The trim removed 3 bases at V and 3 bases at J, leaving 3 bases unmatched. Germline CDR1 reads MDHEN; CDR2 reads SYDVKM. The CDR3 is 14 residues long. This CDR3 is CASSFLQGDYGYTF. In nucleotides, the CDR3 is TGTGCCAGCAGTTTTTTACAGGGGGACTATGGCTACACCTTC.

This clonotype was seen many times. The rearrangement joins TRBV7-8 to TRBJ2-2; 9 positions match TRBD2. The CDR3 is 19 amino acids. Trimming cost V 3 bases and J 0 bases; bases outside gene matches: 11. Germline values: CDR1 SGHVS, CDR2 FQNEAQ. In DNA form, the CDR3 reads TGTGCCAGCAGCTTCCTCCCTAGCGGGGCCGAGGCGAACACCGGGGAGCTGTTTTTT. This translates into CASSFLPSGAEANTGELFF. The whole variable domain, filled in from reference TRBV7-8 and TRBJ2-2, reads GAGVSQSPRYKVAKRGQDVALRCDPISGHVSLFWYQQALGQGPEFLTYFQNEAQLDKSGLPSDRFFAERPEGSVSTLKIQRTQQEDSAVYLCASSFLPSGAEANTGELFFGEGSRLTVL.

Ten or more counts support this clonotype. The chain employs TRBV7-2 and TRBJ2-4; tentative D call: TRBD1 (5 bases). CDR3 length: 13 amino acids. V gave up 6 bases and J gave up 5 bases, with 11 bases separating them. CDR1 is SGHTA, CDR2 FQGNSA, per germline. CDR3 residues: CASRGLGENIQYF. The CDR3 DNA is TGTGCCAGCAGGGGGCTTGGGGAAAACATTCAGTACTTC.

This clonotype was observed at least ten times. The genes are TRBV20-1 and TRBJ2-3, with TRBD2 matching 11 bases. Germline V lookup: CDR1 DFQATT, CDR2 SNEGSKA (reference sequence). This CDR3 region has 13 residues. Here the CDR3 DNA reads TGCAGGGTGACTAGCGGGGCCCAAGATACGCAGTATTTT. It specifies CRVTSGAQDTQYF.

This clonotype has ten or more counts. The CDR3 is CASSFGGASGELFF. CDR3 nucleotide sequence: TGCGCCAGCAGCTTCGGAGGGGCCTCCGGGGAGCTGTTTTTT. The gene calls are TRBV5-1 and TRBJ2-2, with D possibly TRBD2 on 6 matching bases. The CDR3 extends over 14 amino acids. Germline V lookup: CDR1 SGHRS, CDR2 YFSETQ. The V and J ends lost 2 bases and 6 bases respectively, with 11 bases between them.

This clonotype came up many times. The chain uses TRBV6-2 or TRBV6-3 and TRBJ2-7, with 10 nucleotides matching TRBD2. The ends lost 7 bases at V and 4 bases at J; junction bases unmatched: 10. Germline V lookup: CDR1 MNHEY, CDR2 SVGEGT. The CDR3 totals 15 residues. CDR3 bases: TGTGCCAGCACCGGGAGAAGGACTAGCGGATACGAGCAGTACTTC. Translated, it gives CASTGRRTSGYEQYF.

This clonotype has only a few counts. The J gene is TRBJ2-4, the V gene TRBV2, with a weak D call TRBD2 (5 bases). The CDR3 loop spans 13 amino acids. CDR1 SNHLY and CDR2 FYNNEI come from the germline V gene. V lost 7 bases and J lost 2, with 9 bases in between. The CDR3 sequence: CASNGRTKNIQYF. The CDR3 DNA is TGTGCCAGCAATGGGAGAACCAAAAACATTCAGTACTTC. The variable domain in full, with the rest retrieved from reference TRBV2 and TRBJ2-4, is EPEVTQTPSHQVTQMGQEVILRCVPISNHLYFYWYRQILGQKVEFLVSFYNNEISEKSEIFDDQFSVERPDGSNFTLKIRSTKLEDSAMYFCASNGRTKNIQYFGAGTRLSVL.

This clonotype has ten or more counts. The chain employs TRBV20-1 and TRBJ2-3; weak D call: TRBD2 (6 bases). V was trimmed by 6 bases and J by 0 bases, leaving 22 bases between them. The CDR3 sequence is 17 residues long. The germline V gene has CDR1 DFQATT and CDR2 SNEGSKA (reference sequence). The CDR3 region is CSARAGDSSLSTDTQYF. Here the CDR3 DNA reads TGCAGTGCCCGTGCCGGGGACTCGTCCTTGAGCACAGATACGCAGTATTTT.

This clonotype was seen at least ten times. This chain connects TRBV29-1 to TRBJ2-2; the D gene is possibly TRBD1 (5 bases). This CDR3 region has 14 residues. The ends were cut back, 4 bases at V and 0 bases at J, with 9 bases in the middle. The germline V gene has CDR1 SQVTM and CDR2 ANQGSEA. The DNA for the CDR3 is TGCAGCGTTGCCCCGGACACGAACACCGGGGAGCTGTTTTTT. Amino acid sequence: CSVAPDTNTGELFF.

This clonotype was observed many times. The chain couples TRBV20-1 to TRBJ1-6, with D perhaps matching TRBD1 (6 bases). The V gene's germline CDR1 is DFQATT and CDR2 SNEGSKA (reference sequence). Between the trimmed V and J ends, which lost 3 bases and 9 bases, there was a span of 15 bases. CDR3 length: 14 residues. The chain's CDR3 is CSARAPTGRSPLHF. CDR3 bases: TGCAGTGCTAGGGCCCCCACAGGGCGTTCACCCCTCCACTTT.

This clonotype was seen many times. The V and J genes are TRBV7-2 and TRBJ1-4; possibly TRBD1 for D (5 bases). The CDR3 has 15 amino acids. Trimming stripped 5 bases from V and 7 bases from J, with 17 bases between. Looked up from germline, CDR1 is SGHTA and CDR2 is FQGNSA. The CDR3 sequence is CASSPDRGKSEKLFF. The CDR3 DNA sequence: TGTGCCAGCAGCCCGGACCGGGGCAAGAGTGAAAAACTGTTTTTT.

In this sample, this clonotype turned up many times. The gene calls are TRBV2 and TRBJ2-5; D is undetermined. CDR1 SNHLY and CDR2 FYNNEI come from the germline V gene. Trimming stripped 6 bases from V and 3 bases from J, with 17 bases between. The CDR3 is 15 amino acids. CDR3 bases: TGTGCCAGCAGCTCGGCGGACCAGACCAAAGAGACCCAGTACTTC. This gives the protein CASSSADQTKETQYF.

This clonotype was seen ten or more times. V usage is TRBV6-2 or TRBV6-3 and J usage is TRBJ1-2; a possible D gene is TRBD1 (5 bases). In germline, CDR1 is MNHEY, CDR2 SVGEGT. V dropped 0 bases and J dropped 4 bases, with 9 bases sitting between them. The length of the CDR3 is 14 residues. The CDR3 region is CASSYSGTVYGYTF. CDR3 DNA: TGTGCCAGCAGTTACTCCGGGACGGTCTATGGCTACACCTTC.

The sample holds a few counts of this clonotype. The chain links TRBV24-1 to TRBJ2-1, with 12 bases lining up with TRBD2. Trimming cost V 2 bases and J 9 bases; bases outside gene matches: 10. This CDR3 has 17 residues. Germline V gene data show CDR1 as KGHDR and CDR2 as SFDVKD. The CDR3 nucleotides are TGTGCCACCAGTGATTCGGAAGCGGCTAGCGGGAGGGTTGAGCAGTTCTTC. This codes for CATSDSEAASGRVEQFF.

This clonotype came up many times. CDR3 residues: CASSPARQLSNQPQHF. Written as DNA, the CDR3 is TGTGCCAGCAGCCCGGCGAGACAGCTTAGCAATCAGCCCCAGCATTTT. J is TRBJ1-5 and V is TRBV7-8; TRBD1 is a possible D gene (5 bases). V was clipped by 5 bases and J by 0 bases, with 14 bases between them. Germline-derived CDR1 and CDR2 are SGHVS and FQNEAQ. CDR3 length: 16 residues.

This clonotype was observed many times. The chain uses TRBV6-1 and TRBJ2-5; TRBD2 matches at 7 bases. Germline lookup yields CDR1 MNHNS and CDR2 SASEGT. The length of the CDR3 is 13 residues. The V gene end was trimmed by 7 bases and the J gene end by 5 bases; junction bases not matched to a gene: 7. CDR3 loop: CASKFRSGETQYF. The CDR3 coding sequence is TGTGCCAGCAAGTTCCGTAGCGGGGAGACCCAGTACTTC.

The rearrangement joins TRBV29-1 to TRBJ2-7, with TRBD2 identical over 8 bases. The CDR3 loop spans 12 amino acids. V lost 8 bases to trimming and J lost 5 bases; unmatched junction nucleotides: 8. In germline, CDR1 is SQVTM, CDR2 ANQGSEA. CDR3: CSPRGGGNEQYF. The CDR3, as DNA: TGCAGCCCCCGGGGGGGCGGGAACGAGCAGTACTTC.

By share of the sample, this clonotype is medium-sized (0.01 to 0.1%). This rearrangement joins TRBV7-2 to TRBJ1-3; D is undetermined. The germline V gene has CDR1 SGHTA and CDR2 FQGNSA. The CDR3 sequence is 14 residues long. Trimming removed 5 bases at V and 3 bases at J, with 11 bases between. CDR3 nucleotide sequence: TGTGCCAGCAGCATAATGGTCGGTGGAAACACCATATATTTT. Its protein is CASSIMVGGNTIYF.

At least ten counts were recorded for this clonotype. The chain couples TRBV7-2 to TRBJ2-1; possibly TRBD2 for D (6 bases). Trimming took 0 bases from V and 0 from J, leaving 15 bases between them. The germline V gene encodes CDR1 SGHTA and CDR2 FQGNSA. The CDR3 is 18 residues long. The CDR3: CASSLAPPSASSYNEQFF. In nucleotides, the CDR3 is TGTGCCAGCAGCTTAGCCCCTCCTAGCGCAAGCTCCTACAATGAGCAGTTCTTC.

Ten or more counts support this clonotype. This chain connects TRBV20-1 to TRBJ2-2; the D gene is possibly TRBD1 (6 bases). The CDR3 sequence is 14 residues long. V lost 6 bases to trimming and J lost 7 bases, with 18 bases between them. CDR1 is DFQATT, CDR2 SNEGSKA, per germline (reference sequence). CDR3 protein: CSASNRETVGELFF. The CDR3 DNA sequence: TGCAGTGCCTCCAACAGGGAGACGGTCGGGGAGCTGTTTTTT.

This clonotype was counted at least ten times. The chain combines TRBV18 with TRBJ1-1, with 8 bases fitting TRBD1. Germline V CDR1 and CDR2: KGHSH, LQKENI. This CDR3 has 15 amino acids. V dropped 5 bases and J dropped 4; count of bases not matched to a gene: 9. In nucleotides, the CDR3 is TGTGCCAGCTCATCGAGGACAGGGAGGGGCACTGAAGCTTTCTTT. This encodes CASSSRTGRGTEAFF.